The text below deals with one TCR beta chain. The data derive from a study of blood T cell repertoires in COVID-19. Whole-study context: The United States, Italy and Spain supplied acute and convalescent COVID-19 samples.

The germline V gene encodes CDR1 LNHNV and CDR2 YYDKDF (reference sequence). V was pared by 9 bases and J by 7 bases, with 16 bases between. The CDR3 consists of 14 residues. Per the original data handling: Researchers report that nucleated cell counts were estimated from reference gene primer amplification. Only in-frame clones appear in the TCRdb table, and some are missing; sequencing was by immunoSEQ multiplex PCR. D and trimming were read from the DNA, whereas the V and J calls and clone size are those reported in that table. The sample holds roughly 120,000 clones, approximately 85% seen once. V and J are TRBV15 and TRBJ1-6, with TRBD1 as a possible D gene (6 bases). The sample taken for sequencing was peripheral blood. This sequence was found in a human donor in a cohort sampled during active COVID-19. The DNA of the CDR3 is TGTGCCACAAGCCGTAGACAGGAGAATTCACCCCTCCACTTT. Its translation: CATSRRQENSPLHF. Supplemented by reference TRBV15 and TRBJ1-6, the full variable domain reads DAMVIQNPRYQVTQFGKPVTLSCSQTLNHNVMYWYQQKSSQAPKLLFHYYDKDFNNEADTPDNFQSRRPNTSFCFLDIRSPGLGDTAMYLCATSRRQENSPLHFGNGTRLTVT.